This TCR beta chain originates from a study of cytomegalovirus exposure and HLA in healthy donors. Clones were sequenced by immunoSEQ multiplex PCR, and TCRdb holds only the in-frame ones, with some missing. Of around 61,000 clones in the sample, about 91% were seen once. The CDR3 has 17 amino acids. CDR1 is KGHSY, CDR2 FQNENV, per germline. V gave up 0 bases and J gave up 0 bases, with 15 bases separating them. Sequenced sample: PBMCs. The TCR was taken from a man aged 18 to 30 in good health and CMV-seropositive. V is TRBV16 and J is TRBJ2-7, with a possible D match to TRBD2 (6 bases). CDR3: CASSQSVLAQSSYEQYF. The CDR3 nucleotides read TGTGCCAGCAGCCAATCAGTTCTAGCGCAAAGCTCCTACGAGCAGTACTTC.